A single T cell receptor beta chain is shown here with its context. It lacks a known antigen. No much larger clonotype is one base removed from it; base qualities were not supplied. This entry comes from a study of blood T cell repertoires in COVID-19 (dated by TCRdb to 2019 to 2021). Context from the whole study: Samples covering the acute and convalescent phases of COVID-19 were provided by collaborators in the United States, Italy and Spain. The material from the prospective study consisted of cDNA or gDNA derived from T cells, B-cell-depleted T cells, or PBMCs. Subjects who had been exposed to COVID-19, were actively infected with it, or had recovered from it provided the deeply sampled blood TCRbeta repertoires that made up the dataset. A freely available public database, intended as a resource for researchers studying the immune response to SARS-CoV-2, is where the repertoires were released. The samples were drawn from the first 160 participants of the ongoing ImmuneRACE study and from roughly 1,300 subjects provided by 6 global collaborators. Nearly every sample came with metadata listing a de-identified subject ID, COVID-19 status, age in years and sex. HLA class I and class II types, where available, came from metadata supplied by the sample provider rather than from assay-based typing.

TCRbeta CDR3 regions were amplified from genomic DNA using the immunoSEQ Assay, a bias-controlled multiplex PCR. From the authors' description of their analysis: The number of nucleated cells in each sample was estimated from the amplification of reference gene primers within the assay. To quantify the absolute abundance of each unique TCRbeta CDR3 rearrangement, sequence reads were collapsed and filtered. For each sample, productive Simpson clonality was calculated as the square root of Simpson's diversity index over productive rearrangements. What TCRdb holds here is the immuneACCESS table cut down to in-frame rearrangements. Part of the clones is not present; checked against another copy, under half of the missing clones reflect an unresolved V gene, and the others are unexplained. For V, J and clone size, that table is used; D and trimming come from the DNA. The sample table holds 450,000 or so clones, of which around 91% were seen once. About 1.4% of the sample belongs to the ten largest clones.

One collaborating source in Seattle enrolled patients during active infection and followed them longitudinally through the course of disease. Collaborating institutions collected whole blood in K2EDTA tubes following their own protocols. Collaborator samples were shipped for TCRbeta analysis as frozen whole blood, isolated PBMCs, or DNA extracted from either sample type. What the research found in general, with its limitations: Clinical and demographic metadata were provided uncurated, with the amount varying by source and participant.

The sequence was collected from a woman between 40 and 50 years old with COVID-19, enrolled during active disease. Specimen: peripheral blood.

The bases read TGTGCTAGTAAGGTGGAGGGGCCTCCCTACGAGCAGTACTTC. It specifies CASKVEGPPYEQYF. Here the chain combines TRBV12-5 and TRBJ2-7, with TRBD2 perhaps the D gene, on 6 matching bases. V loses 8 bases of germline sequence and J loses 2 bases, and the interval between the two ends is 16 bases. Including the terminal cysteine and phenylalanine, the CDR3 comprises 14 residues. Only the CDR3 portion is preserved as DNA: 42 bases, with reading frame beginning at the first base. The germline V gene gives CDR1 as LGHNT and CDR2 as FRNRAP.